The 9 T cell receptor beta chains below were found in one sample sequenced in a study of T cell responses to AZD1222 COVID-19 vaccine. Produced via immunoSEQ multiplex PCR; TCRdb's table is partial and in-frame only. The sample holds roughly 120,000 clones, around 87% seen once. The sequencing here drew on peripheral blood, taken on day 0 of AZD1222 vaccination. The receptors were sampled from an adult in good health.

This sequence joins TRBV6-2 or TRBV6-3 and TRBJ1-5, with 8 nucleotides matching TRBD1. J lost 4 bases, V lost 4 bases, and 9 bases had no gene match. CDR1 is MNHEY, CDR2 SVGEGT, per germline. The CDR3 runs 16 residues. The CDR3 here is CASSFDRGIGNQPQHF. The DNA of the CDR3 is TGTGCCAGCAGTTTTGACAGGGGAATTGGGAATCAGCCCCAGCATTTT.

This clone was observed a handful of times. The same CDR3 is also encoded by other DNA sequences in this sample. The chain employs TRBV4-2 and TRBJ1-5; D not resolved. This CDR3 comprises 15 residues. V lost 0 bases, J lost 4 bases, and 10 bases lay in between. CDR1 is LGHNA, CDR2 YNFKEQ, per germline. CDR3 DNA: TGTGCCAGCAGCCAAGATCCAGGAGGTAATCAGCCCCAGCATTTT. Its protein is CASSQDPGGNQPQHF.

Written as DNA, the CDR3 is TGTGCCAGCAGCGTAGGGCAGGGCCGAGAGACCCAGTACTTC. It is translated as CASSVGQGRETQYF. The chain carries TRBV9 and TRBJ2-5; possibly TRBD1 for D (5 bases). The V end lost 0 bases, the J end lost 4 bases, and 10 bases lay between the germline ends. Germline CDR1 SGDLS, CDR2 YYNGEE. This CDR3 comprises 14 residues.

This rearrangement joins TRBV18 to TRBJ1-2; D uncertain. The V end was cut by 4 bases, the J end by 0 bases, with 9 bases between. CDR1 and CDR2 from the germline V gene are KGHSH and LQKENI. The CDR3 has 14 amino acids. The CDR3 reads CASSQDGANYGYTF. The CDR3 DNA is TGTGCCAGCTCACAGGACGGCGCTAACTATGGCTACACCTTC.

This clone has just a few counts. This chain joins TRBV7-7 and TRBJ2-7; D possibly corresponds to TRBD2 (6 bases). With 5 bases removed from V and 1 base from J, the gap between germline ends came to 9 bases. CDR1 and CDR2 from the germline V gene are SSHAT and FNYEAQ (reference sequence). CDR3 length equals 13 residues. DNA for the CDR3: TGTGCCAGCAGCCCCGCGGGGTCCTACGAGCAGTACTTC. Its translation is CASSPAGSYEQYF. Drawing the rest from reference TRBV7-7 and TRBJ2-7, the complete variable domain is GAGVSQSPRYKVTKRGQDVTLRCDPISSHATLYWYQQALGQGPEFLTYFNYEAQPDKSGLPSDRFSAERPEGSISTLTIQRTEQRDSAMYRCASSPAGSYEQYFGPGTRLTVT.

This clone was seen a handful of times. The gene calls are TRBV6-5 and TRBJ1-2; D is uncertain. The CDR3 runs to 13 residues. Germline values: CDR1 MNHEY, CDR2 SVGAGI. The V end was cut by 10 bases, the J end by 5 bases, with 17 bases between. The CDR3 here is CAIRQAASYGYTF. Written as DNA, the CDR3 is TGTGCCATCAGGCAGGCAGCTTCTTATGGCTACACCTTC.

The rearrangement links TRBV2 to TRBJ1-2; 7 nucleotides align to TRBD1. The ends lost 5 bases at V and 4 bases at J; junction bases unmatched: 10. The CDR3 spans 15 residues. Per the germline V gene, CDR1 is SNHLY and CDR2 is FYNNEI. The CDR3 loop reads CASSTTGQSLYGYTF. The DNA of the CDR3 is TGTGCCAGCAGTACCACGGGACAGAGCCTCTATGGCTACACCTTC.

This chain connects TRBV2 to TRBJ1-5; 8 bases align to TRBD1. The CDR3 loop spans 16 amino acids. Germline V gives CDR1 SNHLY, CDR2 FYNNEI. V lost 6 bases, J lost 2 bases, and 9 bases stayed unmatched. The DNA for the CDR3 is TGTGCCAGCAGGGACAGGGAGGGTCGGGGCAATCAGCCCCAGCATTTT. The encoded protein is CASRDREGRGNQPQHF.

Comments on this clone: The same CDR3 is also encoded by other DNA sequences in this sample. This chain connects TRBV5-1 to TRBJ2-7; 10 bases map to TRBD1. J lost 4 bases, V lost 4 bases, and 5 bases had no gene match. The CDR3 contains 14 residues. Germline values: CDR1 SGHRS, CDR2 YFSETQ. In DNA, the CDR3 is TGCGCCAGCAGCCCCGGGACAGGGGTATACGAGCAGTACTTC. Its translation is CASSPGTGVYEQYF.